Each of the 32 T cell receptor beta chains below was sequenced from the same sample in a study of blood T cells in healthy people across ages. With a J-beta primer mix and a sample-barcoded 5' primer, a second PCR ran about 6 to 11 cycles. From the 5' RACE reads, TCRdb called clonotypes with MiXCR, one entry per CDR3 protein. The data contain about 1 million distinct CDR3 sequences, more than 40% of them singletons. Sample: blood. These receptors all stem from a woman aged 60 to 75 in good health.

The table lists this clonotype with many counts. The chain joins TRBV20-1 to TRBJ1-6; possible D gene TRBD1, 6 bases. The CDR3 covers 14 residues. CDR1 DFQATT and CDR2 SNEGSKA come from the germline V gene (reference sequence). V shed 1 base and J shed 5 bases, with 9 bases lying between them. CDR3 in DNA: TGCAGTGCTAGAGGAACAGGGAATAATTCACCCCTCCACTTT. Translation gives CSARGTGNNSPLHF.

V and J are TRBV20-1 and TRBJ2-1; D remains unclear. V dropped 3 bases and J dropped 4 bases, with 10 bases sitting between them. CDR1 and CDR2 (germline): DFQATT, SNEGSKA (reference sequence). The CDR3 runs to 13 residues. CDR3 sequence reads: CSARVLKYNEQFF. In DNA form, the CDR3 reads TGCAGTGCTAGGGTGCTGAAATACAATGAGCAGTTCTTC.

CDR3 in DNA: TGCAGTGTGGGGGAAGGTGGCTACACCTTC. It codes for CSVGEGGYTF. This rearrangement joins TRBV20-1 to TRBJ1-2; possibly TRBD1 for D (5 bases). The CDR3 is 10 residues long. Germline CDR1 is DFQATT and CDR2 is SNEGSKA (reference sequence). V lost 7 bases and J 7 bases, leaving 10 bases between the germline ends.

This clonotype was picked up a small number of times. The chain joins TRBV27 to TRBJ1-1, with 9 bases fitting TRBD1. The CDR3 is made up of 14 amino acids. The germline CDR1 and CDR2 sequences are MNHEY and SMNVEV (reference sequence). V was clipped by 4 bases and J by 5 bases; unmatched bases: 5. The CDR3 nucleotides read TGTGCCAGCAGTTGGACAGGGGCACGAACTGAAGCTTTCTTT. Encoded protein: CASSWTGARTEAFF.

V is TRBV7-9 and J is TRBJ2-3; D might be TRBD2 (6 bases). Trimming took 8 bases from V and 2 from J, leaving 17 bases between them. Germline V gives CDR1 SEHNR, CDR2 FQNEAQ (reference sequence). This CDR3 spans 15 amino acids. As DNA, the CDR3 is TGTGCCAGCGAGAAGGAGGGATGGGACACAGATACGCAGTATTTT. Amino acids: CASEKEGWDTDTQYF. The full variable domain, completed using reference TRBV7-9 and TRBJ2-3, is DTGVSQNPRHKITKRGQNVTFRCDPISEHNRLYWYRQTLGQGPEFLTYFQNEAQLEKSRLLSDRFSAERPKGSFSTLEIQRTEQGDSAMYLCASEKEGWDTDTQYFGPGTRLTVL.

The V gene is TRBV7-2, the J gene TRBJ2-1; 7 bases agree with TRBD2. The V gene end was trimmed by 5 bases and the J gene end by 3 bases; junction bases not matched to a gene: 13. The CDR3 totals 17 residues. Germline V gives CDR1 SGHTA, CDR2 FQGNSA. DNA of the CDR3: TGTGCCAGCAGCCTCCCCAACCGAGCGGGGTACTACAATGAGCAGTTCTTC. This sequence encodes CASSLPNRAGYYNEQFF.

The chain uses TRBV6-1 and TRBJ1-2; 7 nucleotides match TRBD1. Germline V lookup: CDR1 MNHNS, CDR2 SASEGT. The V gene end was trimmed by 7 bases and the J gene end by 0 bases; junction bases not matched to a gene: 5. The CDR3 is made up of 14 amino acids. The CDR3 reads CASNDRAANYGYTF. Here the CDR3 DNA reads TGTGCCAGCAACGACAGGGCAGCTAACTATGGCTACACCTTC.

A few counts support this clonotype. The DNA for the CDR3 is TGTGCCAGCAGTTTATCGCGTACTAGCTCCTACGAGCAGTACTTC. This translates into CASSLSRTSSYEQYF. The chain combines TRBV27 with TRBJ2-7, with D possibly being TRBD2 (5 bases). V was clipped by 0 bases and J by 0 bases, with 9 bases between them. Germline values: CDR1 MNHEY, CDR2 SMNVEV (reference sequence). This CDR3 is built from 15 residues.

The rearrangement links TRBV29-1 to TRBJ2-7; D unclear. The CDR3 is 13 residues long. Between the trimmed V and J ends, which lost 7 bases and 7 bases, there was a span of 20 bases. Germline CDR1 SQVTM, CDR2 ANQGSEA. CDR3 loop: CSGRTETYNEQYF. CDR3 bases: TGCAGCGGACGGACGGAAACCTACAATGAGCAGTACTTC.

The CDR3, as DNA: TGCAGTACTACCCCGGGTAGAACCTACGAGCAGTACTTC. It is translated as CSTTPGRTYEQYF. The chain links TRBV20-1 to TRBJ2-7, with D uncertain. The CDR3 has 13 amino acids. Germline V gene data show CDR1 as DFQATT and CDR2 as SNEGSKA (reference sequence). V was trimmed by 8 bases and J by 2 bases, leaving 16 bases between them.

This clonotype is a singleton in its sample. A read error may explain this, as a much larger clone is one base away. The chain uses TRBV4-1 and TRBJ2-7; D gene unclear. V shed 4 bases and J shed 5 bases, with 18 bases lying between them. Germline CDR1 is MGHRA and CDR2 is YSYEKL. This CDR3 has 15 amino acids. The CDR3 bases are TGCGCCAGCAGCCTAAGTAATACAGATTACGACGAGCAGTACTTC. It encodes CASSLSNTDYDEQYF.

There are a few counts of this clonotype. Compared with germline, one end of the junction differs, possibly owing to a read error. This chain uses TRBV15 with TRBJ2-1, with D possibly matching TRBD2 (6 bases). The germline CDR1 and CDR2 sequences are LNHNV and YYDKDF (reference sequence). The CDR3 runs to 16 residues. The CDR3 spells CATSGEGKLGGNEQFF. For the CDR3, the DNA is TGTGCCACCAGCGGAGAGGGGAAGTTGGGAGGCAATGAGCAGTTCTTC.

V is TRBV20-1 and J is TRBJ2-7; 9 positions agree with TRBD2. Trimming took 5 bases from V and 2 from J; bases not matched to a gene: 4. The CDR3 extends over 13 amino acids. Germline V lookup: CDR1 DFQATT, CDR2 SNEGSKA (reference sequence). CDR3 bases: TGCAGTGCTGCGACTAGCGGCCCCTACGAGCAGTACTTC. Its protein product is CSAATSGPYEQYF.

The V gene is TRBV4-1, the J gene TRBJ2-1, with a possible D match to TRBD1 (5 bases). V was pared by 0 bases and J by 8 bases, with 11 bases between. The germline V gene has CDR1 MGHRA and CDR2 YSYEKL. This CDR3 region has 14 residues. The CDR3 region has the DNA TGCGCCAGCAGCCAAGAAGGTCTACAGGATGAGCAGTTCTTC. Translation gives CASSQEGLQDEQFF.

This clonotype was recorded a few times. The chain couples TRBV5-5 to TRBJ2-1; 9 bases agree with TRBD2. The germline gives CDR1 SGHKS, CDR2 YYEKEE (reference sequence). V gave up 3 bases and J gave up 6 bases; unmatched junction bases: 10. The CDR3 spans 16 residues. CDR3 DNA: TGTGCCAGCAGCTGGGATAGCGGGAGTAATCCCAATGAGCAGTTCTTC. Amino acid sequence: CASSWDSGSNPNEQFF.

V gene TRBV7-3 combines with J gene TRBJ2-5; 13 positions agree with TRBD2. Germline V gene lookup returns CDR1 SGHTA and CDR2 FQGTGA. CDR3 length equals 15 residues. V was pared by 5 bases and J by 5 bases, with 5 bases of the junction left unmatched. In DNA, the CDR3 is TGTGCCAGCAGCGCCCTGACTAGCGGGAGGGAGACCCAGTACTTC. This gives the protein CASSALTSGRETQYF.

This sequence joins TRBV27 and TRBJ2-3; D is possibly TRBD1 (6 bases). The V and J ends lost 2 bases and 3 bases respectively, with 12 bases between them. Germline V gene lookup returns CDR1 MNHEY and CDR2 SMNVEV (reference sequence). The CDR3 length is 15 residues. CDR3 amino acids: CASSLPRGSTDTQYF. The CDR3 nucleotides read TGTGCCAGCAGTTTACCGAGGGGGTCGACAGATACGCAGTATTTT.

A remark on this clonotype: Compared with germline, one end of the junction differs, possibly owing to a read error. This sequence joins TRBV27 and TRBJ2-6; 8 bases are shared with TRBD1. Germline loops: CDR1 MNHEY, CDR2 SMNVEV (reference sequence). The CDR3 is 16 amino acids. The CDR3: CASSDRALAGVNVLTF. The CDR3 DNA is TGTGCCAGTTCGGACAGGGCCCTTGCTGGGGTCAACGTCCTGACTTTC.

This chain connects TRBV6-2 or TRBV6-3 to TRBJ2-1, with TRBD1 matching over 7 bases. Trimming took 2 bases from V and 6 from J; bases not matched to a gene: 7. From germline, CDR1 is MNHEY and CDR2 SVGEGT. This CDR3 has 15 amino acids. The CDR3 here is CASSYKGAGPNEQFF. The CDR3 nucleotides read TGTGCCAGCAGTTACAAGGGGGCAGGCCCCAATGAGCAGTTCTTC.

The chain is built from TRBV7-2 and TRBJ1-1, with no clear D. Trimming cost V 7 bases and J 0 bases, with 6 bases left between them. The germline CDR1 and CDR2 sequences are SGHTA and FQGNSA. The CDR3 consists of 12 residues. DNA for the CDR3: TGTGCCAGCAATTTTATGAACACTGAAGCTTTCTTT. Translation gives CASNFMNTEAFF.

The chain is built from TRBV20-1 and TRBJ2-5, with D hard to call. Trimming cost V 1 base and J 0 bases, with 6 bases left between them. Looked up from germline, CDR1 is DFQATT and CDR2 is SNEGSKA (reference sequence). The length of the CDR3 is 13 residues. The CDR3 region is CSARGPNQETQYF. CDR3 DNA: TGCAGTGCTAGAGGTCCTAACCAAGAGACCCAGTACTTC.

CDR3 bases: TGTGCCACCAGCATAGCACAAGAGACCCAGTACTTC. It is translated as CATSIAQETQYF. The chain links TRBV15 to TRBJ2-5; D is unresolved. Germline V lookup: CDR1 LNHNV, CDR2 YYDKDF (reference sequence). The CDR3 has 12 amino acids. V shed 4 bases and J shed 2 bases, with 5 bases lying between them.

V usage is TRBV20-1 and J usage is TRBJ2-5; 10 bases align to TRBD2. Germline V gene lookup returns CDR1 DFQATT and CDR2 SNEGSKA (reference sequence). The CDR3 consists of 15 residues. V shed 2 bases and J 11 bases; nucleotides not matched to a gene: 14. DNA for the CDR3: TGCAGTGCTAGAATACTAGCGGGAAACAACAGTGAGCAGTACTTC. This translates into CSARILAGNNSEQYF.

The V and J genes are TRBV20-1 and TRBJ2-1, with D perhaps matching TRBD2 (5 bases). The CDR3 length is 14 residues. V lost 3 bases, J lost 6 bases, and 15 bases lay in between. CDR1 DFQATT and CDR2 SNEGSKA come from the germline V gene (reference sequence). The CDR3 sequence: CSASKDSRSNEQFF. In DNA, the CDR3 is TGCAGTGCTAGTAAGGACTCGAGATCCAATGAGCAGTTCTTC.

The genes are TRBV20-1 and TRBJ2-5, with 8 bases that match TRBD2. The germline gives CDR1 DFQATT, CDR2 SNEGSKA (reference sequence). This CDR3 is built from 14 residues. Trimming at V came to 6 bases and at J to 4 bases, leaving 10 bases not matched to a gene. In DNA form, the CDR3 reads TGCAGTGCCAGCCCAGCGGGAGTATTAGAGACCCAGTACTTC. It specifies CSASPAGVLETQYF.

V gene TRBV19 combines with J gene TRBJ1-5; 7 bases agree with TRBD1. CDR3 length equals 15 residues. The V segment lost 4 bases and the J segment 5 bases; nucleotides outside the gene matches: 8. Germline-derived CDR1 and CDR2 are LNHDA and SQIVND (reference sequence). The CDR3 nucleotides read TGTGCCAGTAGTAAATCCGGGACAGCTCATCAGCCCCAGCATTTT. Protein product: CASSKSGTAHQPQHF.

This chain joins TRBV20-1 and TRBJ2-1; 10 bases line up with TRBD2. Germline V gives CDR1 DFQATT, CDR2 SNEGSKA (reference sequence). This CDR3 has 16 residues. Unmatched junction bases numbered 13, after V lost 4 bases and J lost 7 bases. This chain's CDR3 is CSATRSSGRSSNEQFF. Written as DNA, the CDR3 is TGCAGTGCTACCCGATCTAGCGGGAGATCTAGTAATGAGCAGTTCTTC.

The chain links TRBV7-8 to TRBJ2-4; 8 positions match TRBD2. The DNA end lines up better with TRBJ2-7; the J call may be wrong. The CDR3 loop spans 15 amino acids. The germline V gene encodes CDR1 SGHVS and CDR2 FQNEAQ. For the CDR3, the DNA is TGTGCCAGCAGCGCAACCGGGACTAGTTTTTACGAGCAGTACTTC. It encodes CASSATGTSFYEQYF.

The gene calls are TRBV20-1 and TRBJ2-1, with unresolved D. In germline, CDR1 is DFQATT, CDR2 SNEGSKA (reference sequence). This CDR3 region has 13 residues. Trimming took 1 base from V and 0 from J, leaving 4 bases between them. The CDR3 sequence is CSARAASYNEQFF. Written as DNA, the CDR3 is TGCAGTGCTAGAGCGGCCTCCTACAATGAGCAGTTCTTC.

A few counts support this clonotype. The chain has TRBV29-1 and TRBJ2-1; 12 positions match TRBD1. The CDR3 consists of 16 residues. From germline, CDR1 is SQVTM and CDR2 ANQGSEA. V dropped 6 bases and J dropped 7; count of bases not matched to a gene: 13. The CDR3, as DNA: TGCAGCGTCTCCGGGACAGGGGGCCGAGGAGGGAATGAGCAGTTCTTC. It yields the protein CSVSGTGGRGGNEQFF.

The chain recombines TRBV28 with TRBJ2-7; 8 bases are a match to TRBD2. The germline gives CDR1 MDHEN, CDR2 SYDVKM. J gave up 1 base and V 5 bases, and 4 bases lay outside the gene matches. CDR3 length equals 14 residues. The CDR3, as DNA: TGTGCCAGCAGTATCGGGGGGGTTTCCTACGAGCAGTACTTC. Residues: CASSIGGVSYEQYF. The complete variable domain, with remaining parts taken from reference TRBV28 and TRBJ2-7, reads DVKVTQSSRYLVKRTGEKVFLECVQDMDHENMFWYRQDPGLGLRLIYFSYDVKMKEKGDIPEGYSVSREKKERFSLILESASTNQTSMYLCASSIGGVSYEQYFGPGTRLTVT.

DNA of the CDR3: TGTGCCAGCGGGCTCCAGGGCTTTGGCGCCTACAATGAGCAGTACTTC. Protein: CASGLQGFGAYNEQYF. The V and J genes are TRBV11-2 and TRBJ2-1, with D possibly being TRBD1 (5 bases). Matching the DNA end better, TRBJ2-7 makes the J call doubtful. Germline V gives CDR1 SGHAT, CDR2 FQNNGV. This CDR3 spans 16 amino acids.